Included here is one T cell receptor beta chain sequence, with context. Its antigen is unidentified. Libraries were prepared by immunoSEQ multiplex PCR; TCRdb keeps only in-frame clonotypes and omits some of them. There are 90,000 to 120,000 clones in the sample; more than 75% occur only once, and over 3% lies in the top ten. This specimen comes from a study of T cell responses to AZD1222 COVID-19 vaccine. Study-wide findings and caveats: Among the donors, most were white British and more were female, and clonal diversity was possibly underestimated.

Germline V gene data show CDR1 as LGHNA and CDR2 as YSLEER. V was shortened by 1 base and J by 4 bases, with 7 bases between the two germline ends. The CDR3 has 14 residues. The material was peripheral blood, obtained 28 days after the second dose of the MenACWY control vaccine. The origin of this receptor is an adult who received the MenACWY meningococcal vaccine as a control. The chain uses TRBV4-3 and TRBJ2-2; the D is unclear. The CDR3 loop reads CASSQGTVTGELFF. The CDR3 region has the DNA TGCGCCAGCAGCCAAGGGACGGTCACCGGGGAGCTGTTTTTT.